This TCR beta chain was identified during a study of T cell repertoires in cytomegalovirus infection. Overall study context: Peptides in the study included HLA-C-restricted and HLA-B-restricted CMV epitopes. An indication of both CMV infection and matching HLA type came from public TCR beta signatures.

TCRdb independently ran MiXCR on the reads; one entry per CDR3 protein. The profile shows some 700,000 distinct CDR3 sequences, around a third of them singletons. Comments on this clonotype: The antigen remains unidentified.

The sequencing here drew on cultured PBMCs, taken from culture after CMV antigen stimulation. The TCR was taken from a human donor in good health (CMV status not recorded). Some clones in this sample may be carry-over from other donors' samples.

DNA for the CDR3: TGTGCCAGTAACCCATTCAGGGGATCCTACGAGCAGTACTTC. Translating gives CASNPFRGSYEQYF. The chain combines TRBV19 with TRBJ2-7, with D perhaps matching TRBD1 (6 bases). V lost 7 bases, J lost 1 base, and 14 bases lay in between. Germline V gene lookup returns CDR1 LNHDA and CDR2 SQIVND (reference sequence). The length of the CDR3 is 14 residues. Filled out from reference TRBV19 and TRBJ2-7, the complete variable domain reads DGGITQSPKYLFRKEGQNVTLSCEQNLNHDAMYWYRQDPGQGLRLIYYSQIVNDFQKGDIAEGYSVSREKKESFPLTVTSAQKNPTAFYLCASNPFRGSYEQYFGPGTRLTVT.